This T cell receptor (beta chain) was sequenced in a study of monozygotic twins with inflammatory bowel disease. TCRdb re-called the 5' RACE reads, yielding one record per CDR3 amino acid sequence without DNA. This sample carries a few hundred thousand distinct CDR3 sequences, with just over 2.5% going to the ten biggest clones. Germline CDR1 and CDR2: DFQATT and SNEGSKA (reference sequence). The CDR3 length is 15 residues. V gene TRBV20-1 combines with J gene TRBJ1-4; as DNA is missing, the TRBD1 call by TCRdb cannot be tested. The sample comprised blood. The clonotype originates from a human donor with ulcerative colitis or Crohn's disease, or a healthy co-twin of an affected twin (not recorded which). CDR3 residues: CSARDPGTGYEKLFF.